Detailed here is one T cell receptor (beta chain). Clones were read by immunoSEQ multiplex PCR, and TCRdb kept only the in-frame ones, dropping some. The sample includes some 94,000 clones, 95% to 97% of them seen just once. This sample was taken from a study of technical replicates of blood from a handful of donors. This CDR3 region has 15 residues. The germline gives CDR1 SNHLY, CDR2 FYNNEI. With 3 bases clipped from V and 0 bases from J, the junction kept 3 bases outside the gene matches. The source is a human donor in good health. This chain uses TRBV2 with TRBJ2-7; 9 bases are a match to TRBD1. Sequences were obtained from T cells isolated from PBMCs. The DNA for the CDR3 is TGTGCCAGCAGTGAGTGGGACAGGGTCTCCTACGAGCAGTACTTC. This gives the protein CASSEWDRVSYEQYF.